This TCR beta chain stems from a study of blood T cell repertoires in COVID-19. Across the whole study: T cells, B-cell-depleted T cells, or PBMCs supplied cDNA or gDNA.

This CDR3 region has 14 residues. The V gene's germline CDR1 is SGHDT and CDR2 YYEEEE. Trimming took 6 bases from V and 1 from J, leaving 14 bases between them. In the source study's methods: Reference gene primer amplification gave estimated nucleated cell counts. The assay was immunoSEQ multiplex PCR, and TCRdb's table has in-frame clones only and misses some. V, J and clone size are taken as reported in that table, and D and trimming were inferred from the DNA itself. This table has 140,000 to 150,000 clones, roughly 80% appearing once. The receptor was isolated from a human donor in a cohort sampled during active COVID-19. Specimen: peripheral blood. The chain carries TRBV5-6 and TRBJ2-7; perhaps TRBD2 as D (6 bases). CDR3 sequence reads: CASTHGSRSYEQYF. The CDR3 coding sequence is TGTGCCAGCACCCACGGGAGCCGGTCCTACGAGCAGTACTTC.